This TCR beta chain was captured in a study of beta chain features in type 1 diabetes. Study-level results: Among patients with Type 1 diabetes, TCRB CDR3s were moderately but significantly shorter in every one of the four CD4+ subsets.

The germline V gene has CDR1 KGHSH and CDR2 LQKENI. This CDR3 is 13 amino acids long. V dropped 5 bases and J dropped 7 bases, with 9 bases sitting between them. CD4+ naive, central memory, regulatory and stem cell-like memory cells were sorted via CD45RO/CCR7/CD25/CD127/CD95/CD27. Expressed TCRB transcripts got sequenced, as all isolated RNA was reverse transcribed. The table came from immunoSEQ multiplex PCR; TCRdb's copy has only in-frame clones and leaves some out. The profile shows 200,000 to 300,000 clones, 20% of them singletons. In the case of this clone: No antigen is known for it.

The clonotype was recovered from a woman in her 40s with type 1 diabetes. Sequenced material: naive CD4+ T cells from blood. The V gene is TRBV18, the J gene TRBJ2-6; D perhaps matches TRBD1 (5 bases). CDR3 region: CASSIGEANVLTF. The DNA of the CDR3 is TGTGCCAGCTCAATAGGGGAAGCCAACGTCCTGACTTTC.